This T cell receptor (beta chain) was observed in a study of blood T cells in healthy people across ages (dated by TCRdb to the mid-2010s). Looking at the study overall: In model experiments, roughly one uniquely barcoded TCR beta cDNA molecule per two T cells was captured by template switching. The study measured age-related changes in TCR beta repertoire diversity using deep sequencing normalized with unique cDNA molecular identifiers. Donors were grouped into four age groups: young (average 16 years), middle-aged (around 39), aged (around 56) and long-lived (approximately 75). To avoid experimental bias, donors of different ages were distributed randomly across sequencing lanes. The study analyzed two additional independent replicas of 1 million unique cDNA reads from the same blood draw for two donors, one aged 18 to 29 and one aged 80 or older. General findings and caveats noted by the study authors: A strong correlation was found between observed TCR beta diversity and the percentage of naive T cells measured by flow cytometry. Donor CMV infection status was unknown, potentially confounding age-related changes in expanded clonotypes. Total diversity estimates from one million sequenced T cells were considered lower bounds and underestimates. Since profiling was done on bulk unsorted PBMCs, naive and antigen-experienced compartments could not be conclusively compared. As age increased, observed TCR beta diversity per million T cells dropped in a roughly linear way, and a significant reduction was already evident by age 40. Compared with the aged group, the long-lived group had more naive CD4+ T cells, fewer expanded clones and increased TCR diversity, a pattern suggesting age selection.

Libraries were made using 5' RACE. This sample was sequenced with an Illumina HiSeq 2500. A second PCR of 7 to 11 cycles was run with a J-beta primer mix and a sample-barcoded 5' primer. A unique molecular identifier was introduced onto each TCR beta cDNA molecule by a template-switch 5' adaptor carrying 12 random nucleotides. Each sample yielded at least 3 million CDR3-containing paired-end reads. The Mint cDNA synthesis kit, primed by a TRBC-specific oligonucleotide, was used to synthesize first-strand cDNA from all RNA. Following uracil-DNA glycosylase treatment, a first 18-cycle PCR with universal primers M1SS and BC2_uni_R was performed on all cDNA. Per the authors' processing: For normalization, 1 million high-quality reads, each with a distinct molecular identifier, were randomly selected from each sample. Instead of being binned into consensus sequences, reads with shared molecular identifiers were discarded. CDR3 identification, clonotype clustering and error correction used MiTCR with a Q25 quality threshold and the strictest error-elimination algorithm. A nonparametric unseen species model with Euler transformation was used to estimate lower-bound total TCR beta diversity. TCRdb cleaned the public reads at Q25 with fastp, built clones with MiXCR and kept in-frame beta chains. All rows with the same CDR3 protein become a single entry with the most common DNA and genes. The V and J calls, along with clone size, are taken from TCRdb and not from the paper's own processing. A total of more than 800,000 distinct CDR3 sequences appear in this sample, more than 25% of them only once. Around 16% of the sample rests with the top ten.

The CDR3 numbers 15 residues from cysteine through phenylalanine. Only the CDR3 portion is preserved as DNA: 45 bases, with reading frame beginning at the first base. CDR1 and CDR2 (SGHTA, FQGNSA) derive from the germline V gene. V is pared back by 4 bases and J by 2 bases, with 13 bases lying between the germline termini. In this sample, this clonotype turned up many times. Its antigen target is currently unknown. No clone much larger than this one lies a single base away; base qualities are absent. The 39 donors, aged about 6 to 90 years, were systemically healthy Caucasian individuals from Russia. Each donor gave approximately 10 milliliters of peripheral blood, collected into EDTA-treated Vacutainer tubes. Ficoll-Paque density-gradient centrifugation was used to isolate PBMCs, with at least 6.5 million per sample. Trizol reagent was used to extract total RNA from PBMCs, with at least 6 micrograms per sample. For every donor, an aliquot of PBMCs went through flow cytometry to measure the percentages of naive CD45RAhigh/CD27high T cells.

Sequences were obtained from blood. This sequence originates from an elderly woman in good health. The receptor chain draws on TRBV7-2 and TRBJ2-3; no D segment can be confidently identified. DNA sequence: TGTGCCAGCAGCTCCGGTACCCCTGCCACAGATACGCAGTATTTT. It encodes CASSSGTPATDTQYF.